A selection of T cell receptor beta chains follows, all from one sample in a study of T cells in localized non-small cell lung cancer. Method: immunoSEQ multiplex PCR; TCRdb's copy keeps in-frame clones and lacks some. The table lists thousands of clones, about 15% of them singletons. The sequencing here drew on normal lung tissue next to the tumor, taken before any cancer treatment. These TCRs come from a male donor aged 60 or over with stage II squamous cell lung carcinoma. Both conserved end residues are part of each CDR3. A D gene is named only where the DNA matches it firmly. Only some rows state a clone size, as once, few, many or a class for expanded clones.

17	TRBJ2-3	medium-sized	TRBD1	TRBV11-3	CASRVRTGYSSTDTQYF	TGTGCCAGCAGGGTCCGGACAGGGTATTCTAGCACAGATACGCAGTATTTT
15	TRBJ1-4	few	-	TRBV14	CASSPLRGQNEKLFF	TGTGCCAGCAGCCCTCTCAGGGGCCAAAATGAAAAACTGTTTTTT
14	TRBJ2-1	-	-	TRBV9	CASSPRTSYNEQFF	TGTGCCAGCAGCCCAAGGACTTCCTACAATGAGCAGTTCTTC
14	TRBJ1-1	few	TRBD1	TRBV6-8	CASIRDRGNTEAFF	TGTGCCAGCATCCGGGACAGGGGGAACACTGAAGCTTTCTTT
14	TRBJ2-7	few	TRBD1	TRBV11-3	CASSLARGQYEQYF	TGTGCCAGCAGCTTGGCTAGGGGGCAGTACGAGCAGTACTTC
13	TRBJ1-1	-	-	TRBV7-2	CASSQVSEAEAFF	TGTGCCAGCAGCCAAGTGTCGGAGGCGGAAGCTTTCTTT
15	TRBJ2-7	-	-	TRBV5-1	CASSLDWGFSYEQYF	TGCGCCAGCAGCTTGGACTGGGGCTTCTCCTACGAGCAGTACTTC
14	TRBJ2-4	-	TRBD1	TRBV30	CAWSGQGGLDIQYF	TGTGCCTGGAGTGGACAGGGGGGTTTGGACATTCAGTACTTC
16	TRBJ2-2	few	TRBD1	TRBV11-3	CASSLVGQGVAGELFF	TGTGCCAGCAGCTTAGTCGGACAGGGGGTCGCCGGGGAGCTGTTTTTT
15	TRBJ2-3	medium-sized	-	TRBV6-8	CAITVSLASTDTQYF	TGTGCCATCACCGTATCACTTGCCAGCACAGATACGCAGTATTTT
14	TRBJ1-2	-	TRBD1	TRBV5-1	CASSPGQDRDGYTF	TGCGCCAGCAGCCCTGGACAGGATAGAGATGGCTACACCTTC
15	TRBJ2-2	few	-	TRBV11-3	CASSPLQGYTGELFF	TGTGCCAGCAGTCCCCTCCAGGGGTACACCGGGGAGCTGTTTTTT
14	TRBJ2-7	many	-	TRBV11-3	CASSSTGLLTEQYF	TGTGCCAGCAGCTCAACGGGACTCCTGACCGAGCAGTACTTC
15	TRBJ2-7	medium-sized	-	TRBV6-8	CAISGKSSVSYEQYF	TGTGCCATCAGTGGTAAGAGTAGCGTTTCCTACGAGCAGTACTTC
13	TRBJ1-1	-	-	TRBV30	CAWSVKGNTEAFF	TGTGCCTGGAGTGTAAAGGGGAACACTGAAGCTTTCTTT
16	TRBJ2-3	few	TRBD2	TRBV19	CASSIEAAGGLYTQYF	TGTGCCAGTAGTATAGAGGCGGCGGGAGGGCTATATACGCAGTATTTT
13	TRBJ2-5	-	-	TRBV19	CASSSGSQETQYF	TGTGCCAGTAGCAGCGGCTCCCAAGAGACCCAGTACTTC